Listed below are T cell receptor beta chains from one sample, sequenced in a study of Tregs in tolerant kidney transplant recipients. The repertoire was sequenced with immunoSEQ multiplex PCR; TCRdb's copy has only in-frame clones and lacks some. The top ten hold roughly 4.3% of the sample, which has about 88,000 clones, approximately 90% seen once. The sample consisted of CD8+ T cells from blood. The receptors shown here come from a human donor in good health. Each CDR3 is given with its conserved first and last residue. The D gene is left open where the match is weak.

cdr3_nt cdr3_aa j_call d_call v_call
TGTGCCTGGAATTGGGGGGGCAGGGACGAGCAGTACTTC CAWNWGGRDEQYF TRBJ2-7 . TRBV30
TGTGCCTGGAGTGTAATGACGTGGACTGAAGCTTTCTTT CAWSVMTWTEAFF TRBJ1-1 . TRBV30
TGTGCCAGCAGCGTAGCTGTCGCAGACACTAGCACAGATACGCAGTATTTT CASSVAVADTSTDTQYF TRBJ2-3 . TRBV9
TGCGCCAGCAGCCAACAGGATCCTGGAAACACCATATATTTT CASSQQDPGNTIYF TRBJ1-3 . TRBV4-1
TGTGCCAGCAGGGACCTCCGGGACAAATCCTACGAGCAGTACTTC CASRDLRDKSYEQYF TRBJ2-7 . TRBV2
TGCGCCAGCAGTGAGTTCTCGGGTACCTACGAGCAGTACTTC CASSEFSGTYEQYF TRBJ2-7 . TRBV10-1
TGTGCCAGCAGAGATGACAGGGCTTATAATTCACCCCTCCACTTT CASRDDRAYNSPLHF TRBJ1-6 TRBD1 TRBV27
TGCGCCAGCAGCTTTCGAGGGGGCGCGGCCGCGCGAGGGGAGACCCAGTACTTC CASSFRGGAAARGETQYF TRBJ2-5 TRBD1 TRBV5-1
TGCGCCAGCAGCCAAACAGGGGGACCCTACGAGCAGTACTTC CASSQTGGPYEQYF TRBJ2-7 TRBD1 TRBV4-1
TGTGCCAGCAGCTTAAGGGGCAGCATGAACACTGAAGCTTTCTTT CASSLRGSMNTEAFF TRBJ1-1 . TRBV13
TGTGCCAGCAGGACGGGACACAGGAACACCGGGGAGCTGTTTTTT CASRTGHRNTGELFF TRBJ2-2 . TRBV5-8
TGTGCCAGCAGCTGGACACCATCGGATACGCAGTATTTT CASSWTPSDTQYF TRBJ2-3 . TRBV5-4
TGTGCCAGTAGGACTAGCGGGGTTTGGGAGACCCAGTACTTC CASRTSGVWETQYF TRBJ2-5 TRBD2 TRBV19
TGTGCCACATTATTTGATACGCAGTATTTT CATLFDTQYF TRBJ2-3 . TRBV25-1
TGTGCCAGCAGCTCGCTCGGCGGGACGAACACAGATACGCAGTATTTT CASSSLGGTNTDTQYF TRBJ2-3 . TRBV7-9